This T cell receptor beta chain was sequenced during a study of blood T cells in healthy people across ages. Trimming pared 8 bases from V and 0 bases from J, leaving 13 bases between. The length of the CDR3 is 14 residues. Then a second PCR, running roughly 7 to 11 cycles, was carried out with a sample-barcoded 5' primer and a J-beta primer mix. MiXCR was run by TCRdb on the 5' RACE reads, yielding one entry per CDR3 protein. Among 550,000 to 800,000 distinct CDR3 sequences listed, approximately 31% were seen once. The sequenced sample was blood. This clonotype was sampled from a woman aged 80 or older in good health. The chain joins TRBV12-3 or TRBV12-4 to TRBJ1-1; D gene ambiguous. In DNA form, the CDR3 reads TGTGCCAGCTTGGTCAGAAGTATGAACACTGAAGCTTTCTTT. Its protein is CASLVRSMNTEAFF.